Presented here are 10 T cell receptor beta chains from one specimen sequenced in a study of untreated major depressive disorder. General study findings and limits: Depressed patients' CD4+ T cells carried increased TRBV05-01 (Vbeta 5.1) usage versus control CD4+ T cells.

Their cognate antigens are unknown. The data were produced by immunoSEQ multiplex PCR, yet TCRdb's version contains in-frame clones alone and is incomplete. The sample contains under 20,000 clones, under 95% of which appear only once. The material sequenced was CD4+ T cells from PBMCs. These receptors were obtained from a woman between 35 and 50 years old with major depressive disorder.

This clone was seen a single time. The rearrangement joins TRBV4-2 to TRBJ2-2; possibly TRBD2 for D (6 bases). V shed 0 bases and J shed 0 bases, with 11 bases lying between them. Per germline, CDR1 LGHNA and CDR2 YNFKEQ. The CDR3 loop spans 17 amino acids. DNA of the CDR3: TGTGCCAGCAGCCAAGATTGGGACTGGACGAACACCGGGGAGCTGTTTTTT. It translates to CASSQDWDWTNTGELFF.

This clone was seen only a few times. The V call is TRBV6-1, the J call TRBJ1-2; possibly TRBD1 for D (6 bases). The V gene's germline CDR1 is MNHNS and CDR2 SASEGT. The CDR3 spans 15 residues. The germline V and J ends were trimmed by 7 bases and 2 bases, with 17 bases remaining between them. The chain's CDR3 is CASTERQVGNYGYTF. The CDR3, as DNA: TGTGCCAGCACCGAAAGACAGGTCGGGAACTATGGCTACACCTTC.

This chain connects TRBV4-3 to TRBJ1-5; the D is unclear. Germline lookup yields CDR1 LGHNA and CDR2 YSLEER. CDR3 length: 13 residues. V lost 0 bases to trimming and J lost 9 bases, with 9 bases between them. The CDR3 sequence: CASSQDRNRPQHF. The CDR3 nucleotides are TGCGCCAGCAGCCAAGATCGAAACAGGCCCCAGCATTTT.

The chain combines TRBV7-2 with TRBJ2-5; 11 nucleotides agree with TRBD2. Trimming at V came to 2 bases and at J to 5 bases, leaving 7 bases not matched to a gene. Germline V gives CDR1 SGHTA, CDR2 FQGNSA. The CDR3 runs 16 residues. The CDR3 bases are TGTGCCAGCAGCTTAAACCCACCTAGCGGGGGGGAGACCCAGTACTTC. Residues: CASSLNPPSGGETQYF.

The chain has TRBV11-2 and TRBJ1-2; no clear D. V gave up 2 bases and J gave up 1 base, with 14 bases separating them. Per the germline V gene, CDR1 is SGHAT and CDR2 is FQNNGV. CDR3 length equals 16 residues. The CDR3 nucleotides are TGTGCCAGCAGCTTACGTTCGGCGGCAAATAACTATGGCTACACCTTC. Its protein product is CASSLRSAANNYGYTF.

The chain has TRBV2 and TRBJ1-1; the D is unclear. From germline, CDR1 is SNHLY and CDR2 FYNNEI. Trimming stripped 6 bases from V and 0 bases from J, with 14 bases between. The CDR3 is 15 amino acids. The CDR3 here is CASRKEARLNTEAFF. CDR3 bases: TGTGCCAGCAGGAAAGAGGCACGGTTGAACACTGAAGCTTTCTTT.

The chain employs TRBV4-1 and TRBJ2-5; 13 bases fit TRBD2. Trimming cost V 0 bases and J 5 bases; bases outside gene matches: 9. CDR1 and CDR2 from the germline V gene are MGHRA and YSYEKL. The CDR3 sequence is 18 residues long. CDR3 sequence (DNA): TGCGCCAGCAGCCAAGATCCGACTAGCGGGGGGCTGGGTGAGACCCAGTACTTC. Protein: CASSQDPTSGGLGETQYF.

The chain is built from TRBV27 and TRBJ2-3; no definite D call. The CDR3 sequence is 12 residues long. Trimming pared 5 bases from V and 5 bases from J, leaving 8 bases between. CDR1 is MNHEY, CDR2 SMNVEV, per germline (reference sequence). The CDR3 sequence is CASSLSGDTQYF. In DNA, the CDR3 is TGTGCCAGCAGTCTCTCTGGAGATACGCAGTATTTT.

The chain joins TRBV6-6 to TRBJ1-2, with TRBD1 identical over 8 bases. Germline CDR1 and CDR2: MNHNY and SVGAGI (reference sequence). This CDR3 region has 13 residues. V dropped 6 bases and J dropped 6; count of bases not matched to a gene: 6. The chain's CDR3 is CASSSDRGNGYTF. CDR3 DNA: TGTGCCAGCAGCTCAGACAGGGGAAATGGCTACACCTTC.

In the case of this clone: In the same sample, other DNA sequences code for this CDR3. The rearrangement links TRBV18 to TRBJ1-6; D is ambiguous. This CDR3 has 15 residues. V was clipped by 3 bases and J by 5 bases, with 11 bases between them. Per germline, CDR1 KGHSH and CDR2 LQKENI. DNA of the CDR3: TGTGCCAGCTCACCCGGACGCACTGATAATTCACCCCTCCACTTT. It is translated as CASSPGRTDNSPLHF.